Below, 11 T cell receptor beta chains from the same sample are listed, as sequenced in a study of blood T cell repertoires in COVID-19. Assay used: immunoSEQ multiplex PCR; TCRdb lists only in-frame clones, some missing. The sample has around 150,000 clones; 85% to 95% are singletons. The sample comprised peripheral blood. The receptors were gathered from a woman aged 55-69 years with COVID-19, enrolled during active disease.

This chain joins TRBV5-6 and TRBJ1-1, with 8 bases fitting TRBD1. Per germline, CDR1 SGHDT and CDR2 YYEEEE. The CDR3 is made up of 14 amino acids. The V segment lost 6 bases and the J segment 3 bases; nucleotides outside the gene matches: 7. CDR3 sequence reads: CASNSDRGYTEAFF. The CDR3 DNA reads as TGTGCCAGCAACTCTGACAGGGGTTACACTGAAGCTTTCTTT.

The chain is built from TRBV13 and TRBJ1-1; a possible D gene is TRBD1 (5 bases). Germline V gene sequence: CDR1 PRHDT, CDR2 FYEKMQ (reference sequence). This CDR3 spans 15 amino acids. Deletions cut 6 bases from V and 0 bases from J, with 14 bases between. CDR3 residues: CASRVRGGMNTEAFF. The DNA of the CDR3 is TGTGCCAGCAGGGTTCGGGGGGGGATGAACACTGAAGCTTTCTTT.

This chain connects TRBV5-8 to TRBJ2-6; possible D gene TRBD1, 6 bases. This CDR3 comprises 17 residues. Trimming stripped 1 base from V and 0 bases from J, with 11 bases between. Germline lookup yields CDR1 SGHTS and CDR2 YDEGEE. The DNA of the CDR3 is TGTGCCAGCAGCTTGATGACAGGTTCCTCTGGGGCCAACGTCCTGACTTTC. It is translated as CASSLMTGSSGANVLTF.

V and J are TRBV7-2 and TRBJ2-1; perhaps TRBD2 as D (5 bases). The CDR3 loop spans 19 amino acids. Germline lookup yields CDR1 SGHTA and CDR2 FQGNSA. The V gene lost 2 bases and the J gene lost 0 bases, with 20 bases spanning the gap. This CDR3 reads CASSLTLGSPGISYNEQFF. The CDR3 DNA reads TGTGCCAGCAGCTTAACCCTAGGGTCGCCCGGGATCTCCTACAATGAGCAGTTCTTC.

V gene TRBV5-1 combines with J gene TRBJ2-7, with D hard to call. Germline V CDR1 and CDR2: SGHRS, YFSETQ. Trimming took off 4 bases at V and 3 bases at J, with 8 bases between the two ends. This CDR3 comprises 12 residues. CDR3 protein: CASSLTDYEQYF. Written as DNA, the CDR3 is TGCGCCAGCAGCCTTACAGACTACGAGCAGTACTTC.

This clone occurred once. The CDR3 here is CASTGNSTDTQYF. The CDR3 nucleotides read TGTGCCAGCACGGGAAATAGCACAGATACGCAGTATTTT. The V and J genes are TRBV2 and TRBJ2-3; a possible D gene is TRBD2 (5 bases). The CDR3 is 13 residues long. Germline-derived CDR1 and CDR2 are SNHLY and FYNNEI. Trimming removed 7 bases from V and 0 bases from J, with 8 bases in between.

The genes are TRBV7-9 and TRBJ2-6; D possibly corresponds to TRBD2 (5 bases). The CDR3 contains 16 residues. Germline CDR1 and CDR2: SEHNR and FQNEAQ (reference sequence). Trimming pared 4 bases from V and 3 bases from J, leaving 13 bases between. CDR3 protein: CASSSSRSGGANVLTF. DNA for the CDR3: TGTGCCAGCAGCTCTAGCAGGAGCGGTGGGGCCAACGTCCTGACTTTC. The whole variable domain, remainder taken from reference TRBV7-9 and TRBJ2-6, is DTGVSQNPRHKITKRGQNVTFRCDPISEHNRLYWYRQTLGQGPEFLTYFQNEAQLEKSRLLSDRFSAERPKGSFSTLEIQRTEQGDSAMYLCASSSSRSGGANVLTFGAGSRLTVL.

The chain has TRBV11-2 and TRBJ1-2, with 9 bases aligning to TRBD1. V lost 5 bases, J lost 8 bases, and 21 bases stayed unmatched. CDR3 length: 18 amino acids. CDR1 is SGHAT and CDR2 is FQNNGV in the germline V gene. The CDR3 reads CASSPRGSGTGWIDGYTF. CDR3 nucleotide sequence: TGTGCCAGCAGCCCTAGGGGGTCCGGGACAGGGTGGATAGACGGCTACACCTTC. The entire variable domain, with the rest obtained from reference TRBV11-2 and TRBJ1-2, is as follows: EAGVAQSPRYKIIEKRQSVAFWCNPISGHATLYWYQQILGQGPKLLIQFQNNGVVDDSQLPKDRFSAERLKGVDSTLKIQPAKLEDSAVYLCASSPRGSGTGWIDGYTFGSGTRLTVV.

The rearrangement joins TRBV6-6 to TRBJ1-5; D is unresolved. This CDR3 contains 14 residues. The germline CDR1 and CDR2 sequences are MNHNY and SVGAGI (reference sequence). The V end was cut by 2 bases, the J end by 7 bases, with 12 bases between. The CDR3 region has the DNA TGTGCCAGCAGTTACGGGCTCTCCTGGCAGCCCCAGCATTTT. The encoded protein is CASSYGLSWQPQHF.

The rearrangement joins TRBV4-3 to TRBJ1-2, with 8 positions matching TRBD1. CDR3 length: 18 residues. CDR1 is LGHNA, CDR2 YSLEER, per germline. Trimming removed 3 bases from V and 6 bases from J; junction bases left unmatched: 18. The CDR3 protein is CASSQGLIYGQGEDGYTF. The DNA for the CDR3 is TGCGCCAGCAGCCAGGGGCTTATTTACGGACAGGGTGAGGATGGCTACACCTTC.

As for this clone: The same CDR3 arises from other DNA sequences in this sample as well. The chain employs TRBV12-3 or TRBV12-4 and TRBJ2-5; no clear D. V was shortened by 3 bases and J by 4 bases, with 3 bases between the two germline ends. The CDR3 totals 11 residues. CDR3 coding DNA: TGTGCCAGCAGTTTGAGAGAGACCCAGTACTTC. As protein: CASSLRETQYF.